This T cell receptor beta chain was captured by sequencing in a study of T cells in Graves' hyperthyroidism and ophthalmopathy. Findings and caveats of the study: Most clonotypes expanded in the thyroid (above 0.001) were also present in blood.

Hyperthyroidism of Graves' type that showed no ophthalmopathy progression within 18 months was stable. Uncontrolled infection, other autoimmune disease, pregnancy and lactation each barred patients from inclusion. Ten or more counts support this clonotype. The antigen remains unidentified. From RNA transcripts, TCR beta CDR3 regions were amplified. First-round RT-PCR with HTBI primers amplified the TCR CDR3 region. TCRdb recomputed calls from the multiplex PCR reads with MiXCR, one row per CDR3 protein. Of some 510,000 distinct CDR3 sequences in the sample, less than 25% are singletons; the top ten hold about 26%. The length of the CDR3 is 15 residues. Germline CDR1 is MDHEN and CDR2 is SYDVKM. Trimming stripped 6 bases from V and 4 bases from J, with 18 bases between.

The chain combines TRBV28 with TRBJ2-5; a possible D gene is TRBD2 (5 bases). The source material was blood. The receptor was derived from a man younger than 30 with Graves' hyperthyroidism. The CDR3 protein is CASSPTRRARETQYF. CDR3 bases: TGTGCCAGCAGCCCTACGCGGCGGGCTAGAGAGACCCAGTACTTC. Full variable domain (outside the CDR3, taken from reference TRBV28 and TRBJ2-5): DVKVTQSSRYLVKRTGEKVFLECVQDMDHENMFWYRQDPGLGLRLIYFSYDVKMKEKGDIPEGYSVSREKKERFSLILESASTNQTSMYLCASSPTRRARETQYFGPGTRLLVL.